This T cell receptor beta chain emerged from a study of blood T cell repertoires in COVID-19. This clone was seen a single time. CDR3 size: 14 residues. The V segment lost 4 bases and the J segment 1 base; nucleotides outside the gene matches: 2. Generated by immunoSEQ multiplex PCR, the TCRdb table keeps only in-frame clones and is missing some. The table shows just under 45,000 clones, with around 80% occurring only once. The V gene is TRBV23-1, the J gene TRBJ2-3; TRBD1 aligns across 7 bases. TRBV23-1 is classed as an ORF, of uncertain function. Source material: peripheral blood. The TCR was taken from a human donor in a cohort sampled during active COVID-19. The CDR3 DNA reads as TGCGCCAGCAGTCGCGACAGGGGCACAGATACGCAGTATTTT. Translating it yields CASSRDRGTDTQYF.